Listed below are T cell receptor beta chains from one sample, sequenced in a study of CXCR3-negative and CXCR3-positive naive CD8 T cells. TCRdb reprocessed the 5' RACE reads and stores each CDR3 protein as one record, lacking DNA. This table lists 150,000 to 160,000 distinct CDR3 sequences. The sequenced sample was naive CXCR3+ CD8+ T cells from blood. All receptors derive from a human donor in good health. Some clones in this sample may be carry-over from other donors' samples. Both conserved end residues are part of each CDR3.

V: TRBV4-3
J: TRBJ2-1
CDR3: CASSQETGGTYNEQFF

V: TRBV7-6
J: TRBJ2-4
CDR3: CASNLDVPRAAKNIQHF

V: TRBV5-1
J: TRBJ2-5
CDR3: CASSLVAGLVGETQYF

V: TRBV25-1
J: TRBJ1-2
CDR3: CASSDPDREERGYTF

V: TRBV27
J: TRBJ2-2
CDR3: CASSLLWSTGGELFF

V: TRBV29-1
J: TRBJ1-3
CDR3: CSVESGSGNTIYF

V: TRBV16
J: TRBJ2-7
CDR3: CASSQSHGYEQYF

V: TRBV28
J: TRBJ2-7
CDR3: CASSLPGTSNEQYF

V: TRBV2
J: TRBJ2-3
CDR3: CASSGIAASTDTQYF

V: TRBV20-1
J: TRBJ2-2
CDR3: CRLEREKTGELFF

V: TRBV12-3/TRBV12-4
J: TRBJ2-7
CDR3: CASSLLGGHYEQYF

V: TRBV15
J: TRBJ2-3
CDR3: CATSRSGDSTDTQYF

V: TRBV12-3/TRBV12-4
J: TRBJ2-7
CDR3: CASSLGVTYEQYF

V: TRBV9
J: TRBJ1-6
CDR3: CASSPKGQGSSNSPLHF

V: TRBV11-2
J: TRBJ2-1
CDR3: CASSLGRTGKNNEQFF

V: TRBV4-1
J: TRBJ2-5
CDR3: CASSQVKGRQETQYF

V: TRBV7-7
J: TRBJ2-7
CDR3: CTSSLSYGSYEQYF

V: TRBV4-1
J: TRBJ1-5
CDR3: CASSQGPRNQPQHF

V: TRBV7-9
J: TRBJ2-1
CDR3: CASSLAFRAHEQFF

V: TRBV9
J: TRBJ1-2
CDR3: CASSVATGGLHGYTF

V: TRBV12-3/TRBV12-4
J: TRBJ1-1
CDR3: CASSSWTGDTEAFF

V: TRBV7-9
J: TRBJ1-1
CDR3: CASSQLRSQGETEAFF

V: TRBV12-3/TRBV12-4
J: TRBJ2-5
CDR3: CASSSSFGTRQAGETQYF

V: TRBV10-2
J: TRBJ2-7
CDR3: CASSESTSAEQYF

V: TRBV28
J: TRBJ2-1
CDR3: CASSRLLGRISNEQFF

V: TRBV7-8
J: TRBJ2-5
CDR3: CASSPGTGALATQYF

V: TRBV4-3
J: TRBJ2-1
CDR3: CASSSGTSGNNEQFF

V: TRBV6-2/TRBV6-3
J: TRBJ1-5
CDR3: CASSYTDRVSERGQPQHF

V: TRBV11-3
J: TRBJ2-2
CDR3: CASSSGQGTGELFF

V: TRBV4-3
J: TRBJ2-7
CDR3: CASSLGTSGTYEQYF

V: TRBV7-8
J: TRBJ2-2
CDR3: CASSDDRVPTGELFF

V: TRBV20-1
J: TRBJ2-7
CDR3: CSARAWVRDNYYEQYF

V: TRBV15
J: TRBJ2-6
CDR3: CATSSDTMTANVLTF

V: TRBV11-2
J: TRBJ1-1
CDR3: CASSLDGGLNTEAFF

V: TRBV5-4
J: TRBJ2-1
CDR3: CASSKRDSSYNEQFF

V: TRBV3-1
J: TRBJ2-3
CDR3: CASSPLAGADTQYF

V: TRBV4-1
J: TRBJ2-3
CDR3: CASTQPRGTDTQYF

V: TRBV29-1
J: TRBJ2-1
CDR3: CSVTPGLADQTSYNEQFF

V: TRBV6-5
J: TRBJ2-7
CDR3: CASSYPGSSYEQYF

V: TRBV7-9
J: TRBJ2-2
CDR3: CASSAPLLTGPNTGELFF

V: TRBV2
J: TRBJ2-1
CDR3: CASSSSLSYNEQFF

V: TRBV6-5
J: TRBJ1-2
CDR3: CASSPKQDLYGYTF

V: TRBV11-2
J: TRBJ2-1
CDR3: CASSPPRGGSGSHLEQFF

V: TRBV12-3/TRBV12-4
J: TRBJ2-7
CDR3: CASSSSPPGAISYEQYF

V: TRBV29-1
J: TRBJ2-7
CDR3: CSVEDPASESYEQYF

V: TRBV9
J: TRBJ1-2
CDR3: CASSVGQFDNYGYTF